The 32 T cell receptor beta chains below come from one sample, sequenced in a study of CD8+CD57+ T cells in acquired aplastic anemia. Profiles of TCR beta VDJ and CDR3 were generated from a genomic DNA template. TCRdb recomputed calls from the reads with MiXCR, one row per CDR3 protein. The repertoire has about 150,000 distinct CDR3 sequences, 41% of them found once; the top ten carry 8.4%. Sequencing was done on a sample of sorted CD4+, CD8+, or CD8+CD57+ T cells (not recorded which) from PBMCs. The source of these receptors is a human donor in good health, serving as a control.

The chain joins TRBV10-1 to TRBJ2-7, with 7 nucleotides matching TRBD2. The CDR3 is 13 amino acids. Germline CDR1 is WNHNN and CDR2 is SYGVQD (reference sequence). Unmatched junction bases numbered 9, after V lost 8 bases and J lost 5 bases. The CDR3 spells CASGRASYNEQYF. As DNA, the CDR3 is TGCGCCAGCGGGAGGGCCTCCTACAACGAGCAGTACTTC.

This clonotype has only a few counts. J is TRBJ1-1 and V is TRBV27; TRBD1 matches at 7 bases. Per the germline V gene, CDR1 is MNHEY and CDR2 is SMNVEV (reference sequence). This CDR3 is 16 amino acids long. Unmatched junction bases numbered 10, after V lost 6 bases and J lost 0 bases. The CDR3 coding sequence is TGTGCCAGCAGACAACCAGGGGGATCCATGAACACTGAAGCTTTCTTT. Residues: CASRQPGGSMNTEAFF.

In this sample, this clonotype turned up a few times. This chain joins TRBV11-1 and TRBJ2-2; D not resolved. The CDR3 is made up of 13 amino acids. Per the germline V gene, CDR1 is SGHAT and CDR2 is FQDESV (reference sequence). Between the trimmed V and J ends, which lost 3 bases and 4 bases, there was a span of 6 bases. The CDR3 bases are TGTGCCAGCAGCTTGGGCTCCACCGGGGAGCTGTTTTTT. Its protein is CASSLGSTGELFF. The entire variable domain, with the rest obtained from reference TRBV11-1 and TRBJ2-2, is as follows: EAEVAQSPRYKITEKSQAVAFWCDPISGHATLYWYRQILGQGPELLVQFQDESVVDDSQLPKDRFSAERLKGVDSTLKIQPAELGDSAMYLCASSLGSTGELFFGEGSRLTVL.

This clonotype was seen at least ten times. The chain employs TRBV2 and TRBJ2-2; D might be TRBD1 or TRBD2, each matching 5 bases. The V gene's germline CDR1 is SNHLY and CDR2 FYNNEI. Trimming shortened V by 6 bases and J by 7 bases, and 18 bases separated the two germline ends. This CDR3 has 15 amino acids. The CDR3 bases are TGTGCCAGCAGACCGGGACCCAGTGTTCACGGGGAGCTGTTTTTT. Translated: CASRPGPSVHGELFF. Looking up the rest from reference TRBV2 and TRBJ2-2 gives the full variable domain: EPEVTQTPSHQVTQMGQEVILRCVPISNHLYFYWYRQILGQKVEFLVSFYNNEISEKSEIFDDQFSVERPDGSNFTLKIRSTKLEDSAMYFCASRPGPSVHGELFFGEGSRLTVL.

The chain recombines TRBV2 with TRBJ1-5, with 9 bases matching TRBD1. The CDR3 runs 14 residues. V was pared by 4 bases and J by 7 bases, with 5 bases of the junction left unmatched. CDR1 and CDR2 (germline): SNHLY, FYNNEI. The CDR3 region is CASSATGGGQPQHF. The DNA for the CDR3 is TGTGCCAGCAGTGCCACAGGGGGCGGGCAGCCCCAGCATTTT.

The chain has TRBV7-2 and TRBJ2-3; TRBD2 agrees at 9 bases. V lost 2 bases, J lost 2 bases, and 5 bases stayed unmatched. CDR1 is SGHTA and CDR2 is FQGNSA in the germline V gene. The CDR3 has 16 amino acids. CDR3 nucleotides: TGTGCCAGCAGCTTACGCGCTAGCGGGGCCACAGATACGCAGTATTTT. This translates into CASSLRASGATDTQYF.

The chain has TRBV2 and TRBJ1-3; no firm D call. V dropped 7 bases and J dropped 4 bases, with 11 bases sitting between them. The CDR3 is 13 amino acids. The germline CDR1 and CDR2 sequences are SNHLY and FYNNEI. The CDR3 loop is CASTEGLGNTIYF. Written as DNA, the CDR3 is TGTGCCAGCACCGAAGGGCTGGGAAACACCATATATTTT.

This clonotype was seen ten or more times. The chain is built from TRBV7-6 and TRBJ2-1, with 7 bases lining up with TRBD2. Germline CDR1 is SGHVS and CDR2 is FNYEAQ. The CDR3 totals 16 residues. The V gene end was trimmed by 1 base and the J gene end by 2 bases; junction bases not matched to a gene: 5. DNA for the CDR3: TGTGCCAGCAGCTTAGGGGCGGGAGTCGCCTACAATGAGCAGTTCTTC. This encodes CASSLGAGVAYNEQFF.

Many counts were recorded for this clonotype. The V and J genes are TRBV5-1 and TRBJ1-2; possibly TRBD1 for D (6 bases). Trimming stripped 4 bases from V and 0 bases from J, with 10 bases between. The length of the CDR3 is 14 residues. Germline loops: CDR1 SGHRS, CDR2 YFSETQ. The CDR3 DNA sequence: TGCGCCAGCAGCCTATACAGGGCTAACTATGGCTACACCTTC. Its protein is CASSLYRANYGYTF.

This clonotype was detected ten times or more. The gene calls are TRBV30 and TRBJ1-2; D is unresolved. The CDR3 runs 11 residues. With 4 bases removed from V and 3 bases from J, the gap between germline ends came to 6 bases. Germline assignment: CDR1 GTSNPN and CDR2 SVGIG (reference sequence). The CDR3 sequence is CAWIRDYGYTF. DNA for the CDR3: TGTGCCTGGATTCGGGACTATGGCTACACCTTC.

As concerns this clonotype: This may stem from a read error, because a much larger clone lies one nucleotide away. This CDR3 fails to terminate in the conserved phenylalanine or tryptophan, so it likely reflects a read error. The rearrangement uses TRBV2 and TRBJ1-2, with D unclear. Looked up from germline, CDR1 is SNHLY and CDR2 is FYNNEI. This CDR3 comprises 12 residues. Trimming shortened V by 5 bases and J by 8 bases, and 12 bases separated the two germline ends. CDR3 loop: CASSYEGRGYTV. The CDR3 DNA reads TGTGCCAGCAGTTACGAGGGTCGCGGCTACACCGTC.

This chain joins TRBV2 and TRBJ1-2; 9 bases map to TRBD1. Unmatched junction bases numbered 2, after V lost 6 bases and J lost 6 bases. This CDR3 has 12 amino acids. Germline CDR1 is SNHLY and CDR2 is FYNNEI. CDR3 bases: TGTGCCAGCAGGGGACAGGGAAATGGCTACACCTTC. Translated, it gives CASRGQGNGYTF.

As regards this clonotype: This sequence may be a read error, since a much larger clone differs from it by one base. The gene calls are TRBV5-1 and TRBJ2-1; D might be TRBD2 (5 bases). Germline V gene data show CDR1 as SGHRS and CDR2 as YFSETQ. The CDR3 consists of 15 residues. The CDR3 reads CDSSLPGILYNEQFF. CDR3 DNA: TGCGACAGCAGCTTGCCCGGGATTCTCTACAATGAGCAGTTCTTC.

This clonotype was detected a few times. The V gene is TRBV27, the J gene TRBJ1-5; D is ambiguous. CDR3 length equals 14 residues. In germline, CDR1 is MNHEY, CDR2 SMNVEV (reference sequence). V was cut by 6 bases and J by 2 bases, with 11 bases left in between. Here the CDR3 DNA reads TGTGCCAGCAGAGAAGTAGTAGGCAATCAGCCCCAGCATTTT. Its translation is CASREVVGNQPQHF.

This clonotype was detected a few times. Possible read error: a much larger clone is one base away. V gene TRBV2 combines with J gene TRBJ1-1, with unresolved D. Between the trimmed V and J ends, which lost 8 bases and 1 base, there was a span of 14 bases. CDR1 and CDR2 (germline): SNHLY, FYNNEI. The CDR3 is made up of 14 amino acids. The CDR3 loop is CASGLPTGNTEAFF. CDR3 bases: TGTGCCAGCGGCTTACCAACGGGGAACACTGAAGCTTTCTTT.

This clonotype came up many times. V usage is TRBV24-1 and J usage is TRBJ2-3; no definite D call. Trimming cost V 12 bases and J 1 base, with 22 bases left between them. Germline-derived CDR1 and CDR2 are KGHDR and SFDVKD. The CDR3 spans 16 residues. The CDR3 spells CAPTPPHSGGTDTQYF. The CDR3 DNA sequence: TGTGCCCCCACCCCCCCTCACAGTGGGGGCACAGATACGCAGTATTTT.

The CDR3 bases are TGTGCCAGCAGCTTACTGCAGTATCAGCCCCAGCATTTT. Residues: CASSLLQYQPQHF. The V call is TRBV7-8, the J call TRBJ1-5; D unclear. This CDR3 is built from 13 residues. Trimming shortened V by 2 bases and J by 5 bases, and 7 bases separated the two germline ends. In germline, CDR1 is SGHVS, CDR2 FQNEAQ.

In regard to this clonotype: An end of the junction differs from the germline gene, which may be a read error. The CDR3 sequence is CAASQKQGANTEAFF. CDR3 DNA: TGTGCCGCCAGTCAAAAACAGGGGGCTAACACTGAAGCTTTCTTT. The gene calls are TRBV24-1 and TRBJ1-1, with 9 bases fitting TRBD1. CDR1 and CDR2 from the germline V gene are KGHDR and SFDVKD. The CDR3 extends over 15 amino acids.

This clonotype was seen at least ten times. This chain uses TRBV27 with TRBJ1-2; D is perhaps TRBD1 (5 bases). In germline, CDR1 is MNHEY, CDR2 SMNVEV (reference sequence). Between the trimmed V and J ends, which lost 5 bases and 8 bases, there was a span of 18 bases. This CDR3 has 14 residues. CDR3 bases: TGTGCCAGCAGTCCGATCCCAGGGAATGTGGGCTACACCTTC. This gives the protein CASSPIPGNVGYTF.

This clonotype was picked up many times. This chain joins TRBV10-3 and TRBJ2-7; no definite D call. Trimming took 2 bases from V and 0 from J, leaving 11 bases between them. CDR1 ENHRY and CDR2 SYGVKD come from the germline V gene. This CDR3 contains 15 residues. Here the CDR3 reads CAISEADTVSYEQYF. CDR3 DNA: TGTGCCATCAGTGAGGCCGACACTGTCTCCTACGAGCAGTACTTC.

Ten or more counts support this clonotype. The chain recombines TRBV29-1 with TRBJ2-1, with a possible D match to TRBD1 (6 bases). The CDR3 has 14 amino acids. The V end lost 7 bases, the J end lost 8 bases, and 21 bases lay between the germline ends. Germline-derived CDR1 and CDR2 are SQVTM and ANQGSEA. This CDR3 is CSGLGHLEGHEQFF. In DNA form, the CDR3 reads TGCAGCGGCCTGGGACACCTCGAAGGCCATGAGCAGTTCTTC.

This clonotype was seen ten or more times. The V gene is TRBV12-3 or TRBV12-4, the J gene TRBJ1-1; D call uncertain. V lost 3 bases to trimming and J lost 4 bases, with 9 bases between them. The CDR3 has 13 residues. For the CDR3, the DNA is TGTGCCAGCAGTTTGGGAGGGCTCACTGAAGCTTTCTTT. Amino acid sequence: CASSLGGLTEAFF.

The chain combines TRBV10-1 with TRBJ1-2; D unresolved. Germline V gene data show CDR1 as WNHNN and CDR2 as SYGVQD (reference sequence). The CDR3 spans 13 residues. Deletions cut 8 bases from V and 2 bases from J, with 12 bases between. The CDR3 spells CASARGSNYGYTF. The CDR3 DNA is TGCGCCAGCGCCAGAGGGTCGAACTATGGCTACACCTTC.

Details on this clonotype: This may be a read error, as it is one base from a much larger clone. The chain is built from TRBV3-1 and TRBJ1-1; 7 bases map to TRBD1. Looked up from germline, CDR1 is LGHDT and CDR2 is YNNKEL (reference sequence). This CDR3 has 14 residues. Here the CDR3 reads CASRLRDRDTEALF. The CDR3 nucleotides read TGTGCCAGCAGACTACGAGACAGGGACACTGAAGCTCTCTTT.

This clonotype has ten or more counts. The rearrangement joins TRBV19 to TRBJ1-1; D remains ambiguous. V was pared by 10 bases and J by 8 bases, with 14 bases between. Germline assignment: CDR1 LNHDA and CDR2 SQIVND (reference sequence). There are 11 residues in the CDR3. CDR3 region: CATQYRLEAFF. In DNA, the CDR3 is TGTGCCACTCAGTACAGACTGGAAGCTTTCTTT. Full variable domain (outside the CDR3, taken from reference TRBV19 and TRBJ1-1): DGGITQSPKYLFRKEGQNVTLSCEQNLNHDAMYWYRQDPGQGLRLIYYSQIVNDFQKGDIAEGYSVSREKKESFPLTVTSAQKNPTAFYLCATQYRLEAFFGQGTRLTVV.

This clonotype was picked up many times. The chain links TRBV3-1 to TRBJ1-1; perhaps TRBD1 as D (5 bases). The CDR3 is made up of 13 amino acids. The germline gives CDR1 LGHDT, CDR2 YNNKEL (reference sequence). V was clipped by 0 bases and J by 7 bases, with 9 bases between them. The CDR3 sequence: CASSQDLRGEAFF. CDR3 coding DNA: TGTGCCAGCAGCCAAGATCTTAGGGGTGAAGCTTTCTTT.

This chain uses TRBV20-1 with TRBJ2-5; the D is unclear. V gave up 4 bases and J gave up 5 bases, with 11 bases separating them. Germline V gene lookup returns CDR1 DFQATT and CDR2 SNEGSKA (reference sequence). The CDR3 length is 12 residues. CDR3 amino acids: CSATGLAETQYF. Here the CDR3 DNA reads TGCAGTGCTACCGGCCTGGCGGAGACCCAGTACTTC.

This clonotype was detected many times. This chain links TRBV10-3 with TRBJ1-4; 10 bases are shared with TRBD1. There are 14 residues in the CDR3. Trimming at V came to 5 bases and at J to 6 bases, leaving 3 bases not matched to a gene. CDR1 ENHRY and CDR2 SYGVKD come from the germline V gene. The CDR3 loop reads CAISSGTGDEKLFF. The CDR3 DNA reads TGTGCCATCAGTTCCGGGACAGGGGATGAAAAACTGTTTTTT.

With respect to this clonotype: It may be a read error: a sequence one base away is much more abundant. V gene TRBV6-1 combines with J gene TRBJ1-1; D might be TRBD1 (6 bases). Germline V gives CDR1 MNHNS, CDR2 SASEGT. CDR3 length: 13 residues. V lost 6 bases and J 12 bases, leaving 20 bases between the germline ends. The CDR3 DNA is TGTGCCAGCAGAACCAGGGACACCTTCCCCTCTTTCTTT. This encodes CASRTRDTFPSFF.

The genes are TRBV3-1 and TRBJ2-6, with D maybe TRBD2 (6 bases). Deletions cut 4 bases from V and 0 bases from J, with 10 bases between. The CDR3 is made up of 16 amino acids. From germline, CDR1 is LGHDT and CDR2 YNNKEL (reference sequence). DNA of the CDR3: TGTGCCAGCAGCCCTGGAGGGTCCTCTGGGGCCAACGTCCTGACTTTC. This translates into CASSPGGSSGANVLTF.

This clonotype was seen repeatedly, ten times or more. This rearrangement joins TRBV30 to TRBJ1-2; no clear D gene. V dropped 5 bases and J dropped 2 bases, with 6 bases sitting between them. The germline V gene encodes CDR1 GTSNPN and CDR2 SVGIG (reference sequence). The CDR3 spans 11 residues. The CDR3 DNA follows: TGTGCCTGGGGGCGGAACTATGGCTACACCTTC. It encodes CAWGRNYGYTF. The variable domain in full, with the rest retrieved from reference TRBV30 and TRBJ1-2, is SQTIHQWPATLVQPVGSPLSLECTVEGTSNPNLYWYRQAAGRGLQLLFYSVGIGQISSEVPQNLSASRPQDRQFILSSKKLLLSDSGFYLCAWGRNYGYTFGSGTRLTVV.

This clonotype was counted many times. As DNA, the CDR3 is TGTGCCAGCAGCACCAAGACACGAAGCGGGAGGTACAATGAGCAGTTCTTC. Protein product: CASSTKTRSGRYNEQFF. The V call is TRBV9, the J call TRBJ2-1; the match to TRBD2 covers 9 bases. V was clipped by 4 bases and J by 4 bases; unmatched bases: 12. The germline gives CDR1 SGDLS, CDR2 YYNGEE. The CDR3 sequence is 17 residues long.